This is a list of T cell receptor beta chains from one sample in a study of PD-L1 blockade in urothelial cancer. Produced via immunoSEQ multiplex PCR; TCRdb's table is partial and in-frame only. The sample contains 35,000 to 45,000 clones, roughly 87% of which appear only once. This sample comprised PBMCs, obtained around atezolizumab (anti-PD-L1) treatment. These receptors all stem from a man between 65 and 85 years old with urothelial cancer. Both conserved end residues are part of each CDR3. A D gene is named only where the DNA matches it firmly. Clone size is not always given. Where it is, it says once, few, many or a class for expanded clones.

D gene	V gene	J gene	clone size	CDR3 DNA	CDR3 protein
TRBD1	TRBV18	TRBJ1-2	NA	TGTGCCAGCTCACCACCCCAGGGGGCCCTCGGTGGCTACACCTTC	CASSPPQGALGGYTF
NA	TRBV5-5	TRBJ1-1	NA	TGTGCCAGCAGCTGGGGGGATCTAACTGAAGCTTTCTTT	CASSWGDLTEAFF
TRBD1	TRBV5-1	TRBJ2-7	NA	TGCGCCAGCAGCTTTACAGGGGGCTTGAACGAGCAGTACTTC	CASSFTGGLNEQYF
TRBD2	TRBV7-8	TRBJ2-7	NA	TGTGCCAGCAGCTTACGGGGGGTCTCCTACGAGCAGTACTTC	CASSLRGVSYEQYF
TRBD1	TRBV5-5	TRBJ1-2	NA	TGTGCCAGCAGCTTGGCCGGGACAGGATACTATGGCTACACCTTC	CASSLAGTGYYGYTF
TRBD1	TRBV18	TRBJ2-2	NA	TGTGCCAGCTCACCACAGATGACAGGGTCGGGCACCGGGGAGCTGTTTTTT	CASSPQMTGSGTGELFF
NA	TRBV19	TRBJ1-4	NA	TGTGCCAGTAGTATAGGGGCATTGGATGAAAAACTGTTTTTT	CASSIGALDEKLFF
TRBD1	TRBV4-3	TRBJ1-2	NA	TGCGCCAGCAGCCAAGATCAACAGGGGTTTAGGGGCTACACCTTC	CASSQDQQGFRGYTF
TRBD1	TRBV28	TRBJ2-7	NA	TGTGCCAGCAAGGACAGGGCCTACGAGCAGTACTTC	CASKDRAYEQYF
TRBD1	TRBV5-7	TRBJ1-1	NA	TGTGCCAGCAGCTCGATAATCCGGGACAGGGTCCGGAGGAACACTGAAGCTTTCTTT	CASSSIIRDRVRRNTEAFF
NA	TRBV7-2	TRBJ2-7	NA	TGTGCCAGCAGCCCCAACTACGGCTACGAGCAGTACTTC	CASSPNYGYEQYF
NA	TRBV30	TRBJ1-1	few	TGTGCCTGGAGTGCATCACAGGGATTAGTAGCTTTCTTT	CAWSASQGLVAFF
TRBD1	TRBV5-5	TRBJ1-2	NA	TGTGCCAGCAGCGCGGGACAGAACTATGGCTACACCTTC	CASSAGQNYGYTF
TRBD1	TRBV15	TRBJ2-1	NA	TGTGCCACCAGCCTAATAAAGGGGACAGGGGGTTTCTTC	CATSLIKGTGGFF
TRBD1	TRBV28	TRBJ2-7	NA	TGTGCCAGCAGTTCCCCGGGACAGAAAGCCTACGAGCAGTACTTC	CASSSPGQKAYEQYF
NA	TRBV5-1	TRBJ1-5	once	TGCGCCAGCAGCCTTTCCGGGGATGCATTTCAGCCCCAGCATTTT	CASSLSGDAFQPQHF
NA	TRBV28	TRBJ1-2	once	TGTGCCAGCATTACAGGGAGGGACTATGGCTACATCTTC	CASITGRDYGYIF
TRBD2	TRBV9	TRBJ2-1	NA	TGTGCCAGTTCCGGGACTAGCAACTCCTACAATGAGCAGTTCTTC	CASSGTSNSYNEQFF
TRBD1	TRBV19	TRBJ2-1	NA	TGTGCCAGTAGCCAACAGGGGGCCCGATACAATGAGCAGTTCTTC	CASSQQGARYNEQFF
NA	TRBV6-5	TRBJ2-7	NA	TGTGCCAGCAGTTACTCGAGGGTTGCTGGATACGAGCAGTACTTC	CASSYSRVAGYEQYF
TRBD2	TRBV10-3	TRBJ2-5	NA	TGTGCCATCGGGGTTCCGGGAGGGGTGGAAGAGACCCAGTACTTC	CAIGVPGGVEETQYF
TRBD2	TRBV7-6	TRBJ2-1	NA	TGTGCCAGCAGCTTAGAAGTTACTAGCGGTTACAATGAGCAGTTCTTC	CASSLEVTSGYNEQFF
TRBD1	TRBV28	TRBJ1-5	NA	TGTGCCAGCAGTTTGTCAGGGGGACCGAATCAGCCCCAGCATTTT	CASSLSGGPNQPQHF
NA	TRBV29-1	TRBJ1-2	NA	TGCAGCGTTGAGAGGGCAGGGGTTGGCTACACCTTC	CSVERAGVGYTF
NA	TRBV5-1	TRBJ1-1	NA	TGCGCCAGCAGCTTGGTGGCGGATAACACTGAAGCTTTCTTT	CASSLVADNTEAFF
TRBD2	TRBV10-3	TRBJ2-3	NA	TGTGCCATCAGTGAGTCAAATGAGCGGGAGGCGTTCACAGATACGCAGTATTTT	CAISESNEREAFTDTQYF
TRBD2	TRBV7-3	TRBJ2-3	NA	TGTGCCAGCAGCTTAAGAAGCGGGGGGTTCACAGATACGCAGTATTTT	CASSLRSGGFTDTQYF
TRBD1	TRBV28	TRBJ1-1	NA	TGTGCCAGCAGTCCAAGAAGGGGGCGCACTGAAGCTTTCTTT	CASSPRRGRTEAFF
NA	TRBV28	TRBJ2-3	NA	TGTGCCAGCAGTTTTAGTCCCTTCAAACCTCGGGATACGCAGTATTTT	CASSFSPFKPRDTQYF
TRBD2	TRBV5-6	TRBJ2-7	once	TGTGCCAGCAGCCTCACGGGGGGGCACGAGCAGTACTTC	CASSLTGGHEQYF
NA	TRBV5-6	TRBJ2-1	NA	TGTGCCAGCAGCTCCACTGGGCGTGAGCAGTTCTTC	CASSSTGREQFF
TRBD1	TRBV5-6	TRBJ1-2	NA	TGTGCCAGCAGCTTGCCAGGGGGTATAAACTATGGCTACACCTTC	CASSLPGGINYGYTF
NA	TRBV7-2	TRBJ1-3	few	TGTGCCAGCAGGCCCAGGACAGCTGGAAACACCATATATTTT	CASRPRTAGNTIYF
TRBD1	TRBV5-6	TRBJ2-5	NA	TGTGCCAGCAGCTTCAGGCAGGGGGTTTACCAAGAGACCCAGTACTTC	CASSFRQGVYQETQYF
TRBD2	TRBV5-5	TRBJ2-3	NA	TGTGCCAGCAGCGGTGGGGGACTAGAGGTCTCGGATACGCAGTATTTT	CASSGGGLEVSDTQYF
NA	TRBV29-1	TRBJ1-1	NA	TGCAGCGTTGGCAGAGGAGAAGCTTTCTTT	CSVGRGEAFF
TRBD2	TRBV7-6	TRBJ2-2	NA	TGTGCCAGCAGCTCCCGACTAGCGGGGACCGGGGAGCTGTTTTTT	CASSSRLAGTGELFF